A single count supports the clone carrying this TCR beta chain. Its antigen is still unknown. A much larger clonotype is one base distant, so this may be a read error. Through Arm-PCR of CDR3 regions and iRepertoire HTBI primers, TCR beta libraries were built. TCRdb fed the multiplex PCR reads into MiXCR, producing one record per CDR3 protein. There are roughly 400,000 distinct CDR3 sequences in the sample; around a fifth occur only once, and 14% lies in the top ten. These data come from a study of regulatory T cells in long-lasting Graves disease. Deletions cut 6 bases from V and 2 bases from J, with 14 bases between. The CDR3 totals 15 residues. Whole-study results and caveats: New patients shared fewer public clonotypes (approximately 1,000) than persistent patients did (more than 2,500). Persistent disease preferred TRBV28, TRBJ1-2 and TRBJ2-5. Only a small sample size was used, which may have cut accuracy.

Noted time point: persistent/refractory GD, antithyroid drugs over 5 years with positive TRAb. Isolated PBMC RNA provided the starting material for the TCR library. This clonotype was sampled from a female donor with Graves disease. Source: peripheral blood mononuclear cells (PBMCs), taken when the disease was refractory, from a patient treated with antithyroid drugs. The V and J genes are TRBV12-3 or TRBV12-4 and TRBJ1-5; TRBD1 might be the D (6 bases). This chain's CDR3 is CASSYRGAGNQPQHF. The CDR3 nucleotides are TGTGCCAGCAGCTATCGGGGGGCGGGCAATCAGCCCCAGCATTTT.